This is a list of T cell receptor beta chains from one sample in a study of cytomegalovirus exposure and HLA in healthy donors. Clones were sequenced by immunoSEQ multiplex PCR, and TCRdb holds only the in-frame ones, with some missing. Of about 150,000 clones listed, roughly 80% are singletons. The sequencing input was PBMCs. The receptors were gathered from a woman aged 40 to 50 in good health and CMV-seropositive. Each CDR3 is given with its conserved first and last residue. The order of the fields is CDR3 protein, CDR3 DNA, V gene, D gene, clone size, J gene. A D gene is named only where the DNA matches it firmly. Only some rows state a clone size, as once, few, many or a class for expanded clones.

CDR3 protein: CASSLELRGGSDTQYF; CDR3 DNA: TGTGCCAGCAGCTTAGAGCTGCGGGGGGGCTCAGATACGCAGTATTTT; V gene: TRBV11-2; D gene: TRBD2; clone size: few; J gene: TRBJ2-3
CDR3 protein: CASSFTGPYGYTF; CDR3 DNA: TGTGCCAGCAGTTTCACAGGACCTTATGGCTACACCTTC; V gene: TRBV27; D gene: NA; clone size: NA; J gene: TRBJ1-2
CDR3 protein: CASSSFGGGTDTQYF; CDR3 DNA: TGTGCCAGCAGCTCGTTCGGGGGGGGCACAGATACGCAGTATTTT; V gene: TRBV11-2; D gene: TRBD2; clone size: NA; J gene: TRBJ2-3
CDR3 protein: CASSGTSGGNQPQHF; CDR3 DNA: TGTGCCAGCAGCGGGACCTCGGGGGGCAATCAGCCCCAGCATTTT; V gene: TRBV5-6; D gene: NA; clone size: NA; J gene: TRBJ1-5
CDR3 protein: CASSQDFPGLANTGELFF; CDR3 DNA: TGCGCCAGCAGCCAAGATTTCCCGGGACTAGCGAACACCGGGGAGCTGTTTTTT; V gene: TRBV4-3; D gene: TRBD2; clone size: NA; J gene: TRBJ2-2
CDR3 protein: CASSPGTSFKGSSYNEQFF; CDR3 DNA: TGTGCCAGCAGTCCCGGGACTAGCTTTAAAGGGAGCTCCTACAATGAGCAGTTCTTC; V gene: TRBV7-9; D gene: TRBD2; clone size: NA; J gene: TRBJ2-1
CDR3 protein: CASSLLAENTGELFF; CDR3 DNA: TGCGCCAGCAGTCTACTAGCGGAGAACACCGGGGAGCTGTTTTTT; V gene: TRBV4-1; D gene: TRBD2; clone size: NA; J gene: TRBJ2-2
CDR3 protein: CASSRLAGDPEQYF; CDR3 DNA: TGTGCCAGCAGTCGACTAGCGGGAGACCCCGAGCAGTACTTC; V gene: TRBV28; D gene: TRBD2; clone size: NA; J gene: TRBJ2-7
CDR3 protein: CASSQPGTSVEQYF; CDR3 DNA: TGTGCCAGCAGTCAACCCGGGACTTCGGTCGAGCAGTACTTC; V gene: TRBV6-5; D gene: NA; clone size: once; J gene: TRBJ2-7
CDR3 protein: CASSRGTGTDTQYF; CDR3 DNA: TGTGCCAGCAGTCGGGGGACTGGCACAGATACGCAGTATTTT; V gene: TRBV27; D gene: NA; clone size: NA; J gene: TRBJ2-3
CDR3 protein: CASSSSRRGQGYYGYTF; CDR3 DNA: TGTGCCAGCAGTTCCTCGAGGCGGGGACAGGGTTACTATGGCTACACCTTC; V gene: TRBV28; D gene: TRBD1; clone size: few; J gene: TRBJ1-2
CDR3 protein: CASSLMAGVTETQYF; CDR3 DNA: TGTGCCAGCAGCTTGATGGCGGGAGTTACAGAGACCCAGTACTTC; V gene: TRBV5-6; D gene: TRBD2; clone size: NA; J gene: TRBJ2-5
CDR3 protein: CASSELGSQETQYF; CDR3 DNA: TGTGCCAGCAGTGAACTAGGGAGTCAAGAGACCCAGTACTTC; V gene: TRBV6-1; D gene: NA; clone size: NA; J gene: TRBJ2-5
CDR3 protein: CASRLGEHYGYTF; CDR3 DNA: TGTGCCAGCAGACTCGGGGAGCACTATGGCTACACCTTC; V gene: TRBV7-9; D gene: NA; clone size: NA; J gene: TRBJ1-2
CDR3 protein: CAWSQRDRVGSPLHF; CDR3 DNA: TGTGCCTGGAGTCAAAGGGACAGGGTGGGCTCACCCCTCCACTTT; V gene: TRBV30; D gene: TRBD1; clone size: NA; J gene: TRBJ1-6
CDR3 protein: CASSQGQIAYEQYF; CDR3 DNA: TGCGCCAGCAGCCAGGGACAGATTGCCTACGAGCAGTACTTC; V gene: TRBV5-1; D gene: TRBD1; clone size: NA; J gene: TRBJ2-7
CDR3 protein: CASSYNPGMNTEAFF; CDR3 DNA: TGTGCCAGCAGCTATAACCCCGGGATGAACACTGAAGCTTTCTTT; V gene: TRBV9; D gene: NA; clone size: NA; J gene: TRBJ1-1
CDR3 protein: CASSLSINEKLFF; CDR3 DNA: TGTGCCAGCAGCTTATCCATTAATGAAAAACTGTTTTTT; V gene: TRBV7-9; D gene: NA; clone size: NA; J gene: TRBJ1-4
CDR3 protein: CASSLDLASRETQYF; CDR3 DNA: TGTGCCAGCAGCTTAGATTTGGCTAGCAGAGAGACCCAGTACTTC; V gene: TRBV7-2; D gene: NA; clone size: NA; J gene: TRBJ2-5
CDR3 protein: CASTPTGLQPQHF; CDR3 DNA: TGTGCCAGTACTCCGACAGGGCTTCAGCCCCAGCATTTT; V gene: TRBV19; D gene: TRBD1; clone size: few; J gene: TRBJ1-5
CDR3 protein: CASSSGTSGRATGELFF; CDR3 DNA: TGTGCCAGCAGCTCCGGGACTAGCGGGAGGGCCACCGGGGAGCTGTTTTTT; V gene: TRBV11-3; D gene: TRBD2; clone size: NA; J gene: TRBJ2-2
CDR3 protein: CASSAGRPETQYF; CDR3 DNA: TGTGCCAGCAGTGCCGGCAGGCCAGAGACCCAGTACTTC; V gene: TRBV6-1; D gene: NA; clone size: NA; J gene: TRBJ2-5
CDR3 protein: CASSQDRAVSYEQYF; CDR3 DNA: TGCGCCAGCAGCCAAGATCGCGCGGTCTCCTACGAGCAGTACTTC; V gene: TRBV4-1; D gene: NA; clone size: once; J gene: TRBJ2-7
CDR3 protein: CASSLYYRVETQYF; CDR3 DNA: TGTGCCAGCAGTCTATACTACCGAGTCGAGACCCAGTACTTC; V gene: TRBV28; D gene: NA; clone size: NA; J gene: TRBJ2-5
CDR3 protein: CASSRGPDRGEQFF; CDR3 DNA: TGTGCCAGCAGCAGGGGGCCGGACAGGGGTGAGCAGTTCTTC; V gene: TRBV6-5; D gene: TRBD1; clone size: few; J gene: TRBJ2-1
CDR3 protein: CASSFNTQGQETQYF; CDR3 DNA: TGTGCCAGCAGTTTCAATACCCAGGGGCAAGAGACCCAGTACTTC; V gene: TRBV27; D gene: NA; clone size: NA; J gene: TRBJ2-5
CDR3 protein: CASSYLAGTDNSPLHF; CDR3 DNA: TGTGCCAGCAGTTACCTTGCCGGGACAGATAATTCACCCCTCCACTTT; V gene: TRBV6-5; D gene: TRBD1; clone size: NA; J gene: TRBJ1-6
CDR3 protein: CAWSGDRPNQPQHF; CDR3 DNA: TGTGCCTGGAGTGGGGACAGACCTAATCAGCCCCAGCATTTT; V gene: TRBV30; D gene: TRBD1; clone size: NA; J gene: TRBJ1-5
CDR3 protein: CASSLGDTDYEQYF; CDR3 DNA: TGCGCCAGCAGCTTGGGGGACACAGACTACGAGCAGTACTTC; V gene: TRBV5-1; D gene: NA; clone size: few; J gene: TRBJ2-7
CDR3 protein: CATSRDGRGGSPLHF; CDR3 DNA: TGTGCCACCAGCAGAGACGGTAGGGGAGGGTCACCCCTCCACTTT; V gene: TRBV15; D gene: NA; clone size: few; J gene: TRBJ1-6
CDR3 protein: CASSRGGRQGNTEAFF; CDR3 DNA: TGCGCCAGCAGCAGGGGAGGGCGGCAGGGGAACACTGAAGCTTTCTTT; V gene: TRBV5-1; D gene: NA; clone size: NA; J gene: TRBJ1-1
CDR3 protein: CASRGTSGYNEQFF; CDR3 DNA: TGTGCCAGCAGGGGGACTAGCGGTTACAATGAGCAGTTCTTC; V gene: TRBV2; D gene: TRBD2; clone size: NA; J gene: TRBJ2-1
CDR3 protein: CASSRTSGGPRDTQYF; CDR3 DNA: TGTGCCAGTAGTAGAACTAGCGGGGGGCCGCGGGATACGCAGTATTTT; V gene: TRBV19; D gene: TRBD2; clone size: NA; J gene: TRBJ2-3
CDR3 protein: CASSPQGTGELFF; CDR3 DNA: TGTGCCAGCAGCCCTCAGGGCACCGGGGAGCTGTTTTTT; V gene: TRBV5-4; D gene: NA; clone size: NA; J gene: TRBJ2-2